The clone carrying this TCR beta chain was counted a single time. The data were taken from a study of chemoradiotherapy in HPV16-positive cancers. Libraries were prepared by immunoSEQ multiplex PCR; TCRdb keeps only in-frame clonotypes and omits some of them. Among 20,000 to 25,000 clones listed, over 85% were seen once. Germline-derived CDR1 and CDR2 are MDHEN and SYDVKM. There are 15 residues in the CDR3. V shed 6 bases and J shed 6 bases, with 20 bases lying between them. This TCR was recovered from a human donor with HPV-associated anogenital cancer. The gene calls are TRBV28 and TRBJ1-1; D may be TRBD1 (6 bases). The sequencing used blood, collected from a patient who underwent chemoradiotherapy. The CDR3 nucleotides are TGTGCCAGCAGGGCATCTGTGGGGGCTCTCGCTGAAGCTTTCTTT. It encodes CASRASVGALAEAFF.